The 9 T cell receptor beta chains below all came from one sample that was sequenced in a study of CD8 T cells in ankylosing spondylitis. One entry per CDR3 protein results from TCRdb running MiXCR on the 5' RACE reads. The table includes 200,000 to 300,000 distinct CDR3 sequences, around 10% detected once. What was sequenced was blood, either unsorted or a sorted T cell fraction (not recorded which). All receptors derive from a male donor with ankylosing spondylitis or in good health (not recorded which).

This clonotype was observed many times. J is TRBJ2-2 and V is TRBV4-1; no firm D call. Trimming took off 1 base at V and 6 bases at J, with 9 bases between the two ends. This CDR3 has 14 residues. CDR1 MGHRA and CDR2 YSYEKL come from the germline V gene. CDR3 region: CASSQAADPGELFF. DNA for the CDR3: TGCGCCAGCAGCCAAGCTGCGGATCCCGGGGAGCTGTTTTTT.

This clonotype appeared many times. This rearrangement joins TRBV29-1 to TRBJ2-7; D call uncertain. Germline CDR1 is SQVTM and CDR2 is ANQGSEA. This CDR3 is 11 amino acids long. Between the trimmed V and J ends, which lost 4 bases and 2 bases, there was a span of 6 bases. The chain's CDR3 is CSVGSAYEQYF. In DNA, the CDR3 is TGCAGCGTTGGCTCAGCCTACGAGCAGTACTTC.

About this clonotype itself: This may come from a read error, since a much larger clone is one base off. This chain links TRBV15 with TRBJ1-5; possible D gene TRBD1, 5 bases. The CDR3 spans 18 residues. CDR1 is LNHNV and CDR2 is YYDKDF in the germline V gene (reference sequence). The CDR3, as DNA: TGTGCCAACAGCAGAGAGTCTAACACGGGGGGAGGCAATCAGCCCCAGCATTTT. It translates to CANSRESNTGGGNQPQHF.

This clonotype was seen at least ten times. CDR3: CATSISKGSDTQYF. The CDR3 DNA follows: TGTGCCACCAGCATAAGTAAGGGGAGCGATACGCAGTATTTT. The rearrangement links TRBV15 to TRBJ2-3, with D tentatively TRBD1 or TRBD2 (5 bases each). The CDR3 totals 14 residues. V was cut by 4 bases and J by 6 bases, with 14 bases left in between. The germline V gene has CDR1 LNHNV and CDR2 YYDKDF (reference sequence).

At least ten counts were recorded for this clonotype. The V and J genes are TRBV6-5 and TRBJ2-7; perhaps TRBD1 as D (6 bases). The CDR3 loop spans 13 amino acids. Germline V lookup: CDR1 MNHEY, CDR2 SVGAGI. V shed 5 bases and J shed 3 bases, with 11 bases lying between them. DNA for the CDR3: TGTGCCAGCAGTAACGGACAGAACTACGAGCAGTACTTC. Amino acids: CASSNGQNYEQYF.

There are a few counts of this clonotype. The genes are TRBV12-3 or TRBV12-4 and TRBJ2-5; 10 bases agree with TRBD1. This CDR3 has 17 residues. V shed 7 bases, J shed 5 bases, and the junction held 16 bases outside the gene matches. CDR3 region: CASTVSLGQGRVETQYF. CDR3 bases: TGTGCCAGCACCGTCTCCTTGGGACAGGGGAGAGTGGAGACCCAGTACTTC.

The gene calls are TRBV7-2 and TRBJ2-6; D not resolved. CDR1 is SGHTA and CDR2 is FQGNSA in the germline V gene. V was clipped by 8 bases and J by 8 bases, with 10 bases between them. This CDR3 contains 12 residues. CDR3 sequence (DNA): TGTGCCAGCCGAAGGACCCCCAACGTCCTGACTTTC. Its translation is CASRRTPNVLTF.

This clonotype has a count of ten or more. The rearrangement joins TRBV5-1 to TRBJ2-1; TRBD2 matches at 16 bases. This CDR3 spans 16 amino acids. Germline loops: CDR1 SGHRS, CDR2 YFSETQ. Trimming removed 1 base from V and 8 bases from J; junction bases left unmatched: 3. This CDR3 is CASSLPGLAGGDEQFF. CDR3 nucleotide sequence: TGCGCCAGCAGCTTGCCGGGACTAGCGGGGGGGGATGAGCAGTTCTTC.

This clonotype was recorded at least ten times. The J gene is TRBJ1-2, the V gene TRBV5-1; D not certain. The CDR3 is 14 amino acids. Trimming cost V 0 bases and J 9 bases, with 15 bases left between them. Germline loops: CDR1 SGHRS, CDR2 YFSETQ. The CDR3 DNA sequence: TGCGCCAGCAGCTTGGACCGGGAAGTCGGTAGCTACACCTTC. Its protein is CASSLDREVGSYTF.